This T cell receptor beta chain emerged from a study of T cell responses to AZD1222 COVID-19 vaccine. Clones were read by immunoSEQ multiplex PCR, and TCRdb kept only the in-frame ones, dropping some. The sample shows some 83,000 clones, around 90% of them seen only once. This clone was observed once. The V segment lost 1 base and the J segment 0 bases; nucleotides outside the gene matches: 4. The germline V gene has CDR1 LGHDT and CDR2 YNNKEL (reference sequence). There are 18 residues in the CDR3. The chain joins TRBV3-1 (or the pseudogene TRBV3-2) to TRBJ2-7; TRBD2 matches 15 bases. The sequencing used peripheral blood, collected on day 0 of AZD1222 vaccination. This receptor was taken from an adult in good health. CDR3 in amino acids: CASSQGTSGGVPSYEQYF. CDR3 DNA sequence: TGTGCCAGCAGCCAAGGGACTAGCGGGGGGGTTCCCTCCTACGAGCAGTACTTC.